Shown below are 9 T cell receptor beta chains from a single sample sequenced in a study of T cell responses to AZD1222 COVID-19 vaccine. The method was immunoSEQ multiplex PCR; TCRdb's version includes in-frame clones alone and lacks a portion of them. The table records some 150,000 clones, approximately 94% of them present only once. The sample here was peripheral blood, taken on day 0 of AZD1222 vaccination. These receptors came from an adult in good health.

V gene TRBV2 combines with J gene TRBJ2-7; tentative D call: TRBD1 (6 bases). There are 14 residues in the CDR3. The germline V gene has CDR1 SNHLY and CDR2 FYNNEI. With 4 bases removed from V and 7 bases from J, the gap between germline ends came to 17 bases. CDR3 nucleotide sequence: TGTGCCAGCAGTGGGTGGTTAACCCAGGGGGAGCAGTACTTC. It translates to CASSGWLTQGEQYF. Supplemented by reference TRBV2 and TRBJ2-7, the full variable domain reads EPEVTQTPSHQVTQMGQEVILRCVPISNHLYFYWYRQILGQKVEFLVSFYNNEISEKSEIFDDQFSVERPDGSNFTLKIRSTKLEDSAMYFCASSGWLTQGEQYFGPGTRLTVT.

This sequence joins TRBV9 and TRBJ2-1; tentatively, D is TRBD2 (5 bases). The V gene's germline CDR1 is SGDLS and CDR2 YYNGEE. CDR3 length: 15 amino acids. Trimming pared 0 bases from V and 8 bases from J, leaving 15 bases between. The CDR3 here is CASSVDGVEGDEQFF. Here the CDR3 DNA reads TGTGCCAGCAGCGTAGACGGGGTCGAGGGTGATGAGCAGTTCTTC. The variable domain in full, with the rest retrieved from reference TRBV9 and TRBJ2-1, is DSGVTQTPKHLITATGQRVTLRCSPRSGDLSVYWYQQSLDQGLQFLIQYYNGEERAKGNILERFSAQQFPDLHSELNLSSLELGDSALYFCASSVDGVEGDEQFFGPGTRLTVL.

This chain links TRBV30 with TRBJ2-3; weak D call: TRBD1 (6 bases). Germline-derived CDR1 and CDR2 are GTSNPN and SVGIG (reference sequence). The CDR3 runs to 15 residues. V was cut by 3 bases and J by 2 bases, with 15 bases left in between. The CDR3 bases are TGTGCCTGGAGACCGACAGGTAGAGTCACAGATACGCAGTATTTT. It specifies CAWRPTGRVTDTQYF.

This chain uses TRBV27 with TRBJ2-5; no firm D call. The CDR3 consists of 14 residues. Trimming took off 1 base at V and 1 base at J, with 7 bases between the two ends. Germline V gene sequence: CDR1 MNHEY, CDR2 SMNVEV (reference sequence). This chain's CDR3 is CASSLFPGQETQYF. CDR3 nucleotide sequence: TGTGCCAGCAGTTTATTTCCAGGCCAAGAGACCCAGTACTTC.

This clone was found once. This chain connects TRBV18 to TRBJ1-3; TRBD1 is a possible D gene (5 bases). The CDR3 sequence is 14 residues long. Trimming took off 5 bases at V and 0 bases at J, with 8 bases between the two ends. Germline loops: CDR1 KGHSH, CDR2 LQKENI. DNA for the CDR3: TGTGCCAGCTCATCGACAGTCTCTGGAAACACCATATATTTT. This sequence encodes CASSSTVSGNTIYF.

The chain employs TRBV7-9 and TRBJ2-5; 7 nucleotides match TRBD1. Trimming cost V 4 bases and J 4 bases; bases outside gene matches: 12. This CDR3 spans 16 amino acids. The germline CDR1 and CDR2 sequences are SEHNR and FQNEAQ (reference sequence). CDR3 loop: CASSSLSQGIRETQYF. The CDR3 nucleotides are TGTGCCAGCAGCTCTCTCTCACAGGGGATTCGAGAGACCCAGTACTTC. The variable domain in full, with the rest retrieved from reference TRBV7-9 and TRBJ2-5, is DTGVSQNPRHKITKRGQNVTFRCDPISEHNRLYWYRQTLGQGPEFLTYFQNEAQLEKSRLLSDRFSAERPKGSFSTLEIQRTEQGDSAMYLCASSSLSQGIRETQYFGPGTRLLVL.

J is TRBJ1-1 and V is TRBV7-9; 7 bases are shared with TRBD1. The CDR3 extends over 14 amino acids. Per the germline V gene, CDR1 is SEHNR and CDR2 is FQNEAQ (reference sequence). V was pared by 5 bases and J by 5 bases, with 8 bases of the junction left unmatched. The CDR3 loop reads CASSPSTGVTEAFF. The DNA for the CDR3 is TGTGCCAGCAGCCCAAGTACAGGGGTAACTGAAGCTTTCTTT.

V is TRBV5-6 and J is TRBJ1-5, with D tentatively TRBD1 (5 bases). The ends were cut back, 3 bases at V and 7 bases at J, with 11 bases in the middle. Germline V lookup: CDR1 SGHDT, CDR2 YYEEEE. This CDR3 is built from 13 residues. CDR3 protein: CASSSAQDQPQHF. The CDR3 nucleotides are TGTGCCAGCAGCTCGGCACAGGACCAGCCCCAGCATTTT.

The chain couples TRBV7-2 to TRBJ2-7; D is unresolved. The CDR3 covers 13 residues. Trimming took off 3 bases at V and 4 bases at J, with 10 bases between the two ends. From germline, CDR1 is SGHTA and CDR2 FQGNSA. The CDR3 DNA is TGTGCCAGCAGCTTTGGAGTGGTATACGAGCAGTACTTC. Residues: CASSFGVVYEQYF.